The clone carrying this T cell receptor (beta chain) was counted between two and nine times. Produced via immunoSEQ multiplex PCR; TCRdb's table is partial and in-frame only. This table holds 30,000 to 35,000 clones, 90% found once. CDR3 length: 12 residues. Germline V gene lookup returns CDR1 LNHDA and CDR2 SQIVND (reference sequence). V shed 5 bases and J shed 7 bases, with 11 bases lying between them. Relapse after autologous stem cell transplantation occurred in every patient, and brentuximab vedotin exposure varied. Purification of CD4+ T cells from thawed PBMCs was performed via magnetic negative selection. Reported best responses ranged across complete response, partial response or progressive disease. The data stem from a study of PD-1 blockade in classical Hodgkin lymphoma.

V gene TRBV19 combines with J gene TRBJ1-2, with D possibly matching TRBD1 (6 bases). This TCR derives from a human donor with classical Hodgkin lymphoma. Sequencing was performed on CD4+ T cells from blood, taken at baseline. CDR3 amino acids: CASSVDRSGYTF. The CDR3 nucleotides are TGTGCCAGTAGTGTCGACAGGTCTGGCTACACCTTC.